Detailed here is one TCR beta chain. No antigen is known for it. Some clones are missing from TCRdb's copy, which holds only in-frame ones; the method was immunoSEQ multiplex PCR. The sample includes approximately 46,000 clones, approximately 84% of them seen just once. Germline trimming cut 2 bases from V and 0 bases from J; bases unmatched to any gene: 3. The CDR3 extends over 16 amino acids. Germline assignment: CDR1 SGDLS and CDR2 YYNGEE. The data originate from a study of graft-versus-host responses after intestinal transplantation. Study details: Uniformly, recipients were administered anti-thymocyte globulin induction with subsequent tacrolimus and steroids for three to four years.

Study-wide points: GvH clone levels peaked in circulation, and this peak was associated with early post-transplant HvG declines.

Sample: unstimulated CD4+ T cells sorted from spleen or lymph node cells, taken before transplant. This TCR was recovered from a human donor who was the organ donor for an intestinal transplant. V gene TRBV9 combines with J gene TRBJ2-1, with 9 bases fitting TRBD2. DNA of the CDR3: TGTGCCAGCAGCGTGCTAGCGGGAAGCTCCTACAATGAGCAGTTCTTC. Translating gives CASSVLAGSSYNEQFF.